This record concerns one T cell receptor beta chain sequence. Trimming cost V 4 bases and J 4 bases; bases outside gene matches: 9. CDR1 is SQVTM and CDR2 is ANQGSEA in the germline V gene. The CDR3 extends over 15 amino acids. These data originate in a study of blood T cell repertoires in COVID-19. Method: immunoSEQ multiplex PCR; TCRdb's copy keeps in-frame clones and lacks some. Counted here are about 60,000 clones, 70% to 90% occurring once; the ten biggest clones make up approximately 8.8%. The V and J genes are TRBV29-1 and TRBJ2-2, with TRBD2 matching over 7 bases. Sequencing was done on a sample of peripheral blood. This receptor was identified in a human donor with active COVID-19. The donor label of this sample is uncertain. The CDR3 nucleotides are TGCAGCGTTGCTTTAGGTGGCGGGGGCACCGGGGAGCTGTTTTTT. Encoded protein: CSVALGGGGTGELFF.